Shown below are 14 T cell receptor beta chains from a single sample sequenced in a study of shared clonotypes between healthy human individuals. Only in-frame clones appear in the TCRdb table, and some are missing; sequencing was by immunoSEQ multiplex PCR. The sample records about 2 million clones, around 96% being singletons. Naive CD8 cells comprised CD45RO-negative, CCR7-positively selected cells, excluding terminally differentiated effector memory CD45RA+ cells. Sequencing was done on a sample of naive CD8+ T cells sorted from blood. The receptors derive from a man aged 18 to 35 in good health.

The chain recombines TRBV28 with TRBJ1-2; unclear D gene. The germline CDR1 and CDR2 sequences are MDHEN and SYDVKM. The CDR3 loop spans 11 amino acids. CDR3 coding DNA: TGTGCTCACGACGGAGATTATGGCTACACCTTC. This sequence encodes CAHDGDYGYTF.

This clone was observed once. The J gene is TRBJ1-3, the V gene TRBV30; D may be TRBD1 (5 bases). Germline assignment: CDR1 GTSNPN and CDR2 SVGIG (reference sequence). CDR3 length: 14 residues. V lost 5 bases, J lost 0 bases, and 11 bases lay in between. CDR3: CAWGGLYSGNTIYF. The CDR3 DNA follows: TGTGCCTGGGGGGGACTGTACTCTGGAAACACCATATATTTT.

Note on this clone: Other DNA sequences in the same sample also yield this CDR3. The V and J genes are TRBV5-1 and TRBJ2-7; D ambiguous. The germline V gene has CDR1 SGHRS and CDR2 YFSETQ. This CDR3 has 14 residues. V was cut by 0 bases and J by 1 base, with 8 bases left in between. The DNA of the CDR3 is TGCGCCAGCAGCTTGGAAGGCTCTTCCTACGAGCAGTACTTC. It specifies CASSLEGSSYEQYF. The full variable domain, its missing parts supplied by reference TRBV5-1 and TRBJ2-7, is KAGVTQTPRYLIKTRGQQVTLSCSPISGHRSVSWYQQTPGQGLQFLFEYFSETQRNKGNFPGRFSGRQFSNSRSEMNVSTLELGDSALYLCASSLEGSSYEQYFGPGTRLTVT.

The V gene is TRBV30, the J gene TRBJ1-1, with D unresolved. This CDR3 region has 13 residues. Per the germline V gene, CDR1 is GTSNPN and CDR2 is SVGIG (reference sequence). Trimming left V 4 bases short and J 3 bases short, with 12 bases between. The DNA of the CDR3 is TGTGCCTGGAATGCCCAACCGGACACTGAAGCTTTCTTT. Translating gives CAWNAQPDTEAFF.

A note on this clone: This likely comes from a read error, as the CDR3 has no conserved phenylalanine or tryptophan at its end. It is unclear where the CDR3 begins or ends on the DNA, so no DNA is shown, and the CDR3 is as TCRdb lists it. The chain couples TRBV6-6 to TRBJ1-2. The CDR3 is made up of 12 amino acids, end residues included. CDR1 and CDR2 (germline): MNHNY, SVGAGI (reference sequence). The CDR3 spells CASSYAIRPLGS.

This chain joins TRBV25-1 and TRBJ1-2; 7 bases line up with TRBD1. Unmatched junction bases numbered 6, after V lost 2 bases and J lost 6 bases. CDR1 is MGHDK and CDR2 is SYGVNS in the germline V gene. This CDR3 comprises 14 residues. The CDR3 is CASSEIGGSNGYTF. The CDR3 DNA is TGTGCCAGCAGTGAAATAGGGGGCTCAAATGGCTACACCTTC.

The V call is TRBV7-3, the J call TRBJ2-3; a possible D gene is TRBD1 (5 bases). This CDR3 region has 13 residues. The germline V gene encodes CDR1 SGHTA and CDR2 FQGTGA. V dropped 5 bases and J dropped 3 bases, with 9 bases sitting between them. CDR3 DNA: TGTGCCAGCAGCCTTAAGGGGACAGATACGCAGTATTTT. Amino acid sequence: CASSLKGTDTQYF.

V is TRBV14 and J is TRBJ2-3, with TRBD2 as a possible D gene (5 bases). The CDR3 consists of 16 residues. Trimming removed 0 bases at V and 1 base at J, with 11 bases between. CDR1 is SGHDN, CDR2 FVKESK, per germline. The CDR3 bases are TGTGCCAGCAGCCAAGACGCGGGCTATGGCACAGATACGCAGTATTTT. Translated, it gives CASSQDAGYGTDTQYF.

The rearrangement links TRBV2 to TRBJ2-7; 7 bases map to TRBD1. With 5 bases clipped from V and 3 bases from J, the junction kept 10 bases outside the gene matches. Germline CDR1 SNHLY, CDR2 FYNNEI. The CDR3 consists of 15 residues. The CDR3, as DNA: TGTGCCAGCAGTAATGACAGGGTCCCTCTCTACGAGCAGTACTTC. This encodes CASSNDRVPLYEQYF. Filled out from reference TRBV2 and TRBJ2-7, the complete variable domain reads EPEVTQTPSHQVTQMGQEVILRCVPISNHLYFYWYRQILGQKVEFLVSFYNNEISEKSEIFDDQFSVERPDGSNFTLKIRSTKLEDSAMYFCASSNDRVPLYEQYFGPGTRLTVT.

V usage is TRBV30 and J usage is TRBJ2-7; perhaps TRBD2 as D (6 bases). This CDR3 spans 13 amino acids. V was clipped by 0 bases and J by 6 bases, with 12 bases between them. In germline, CDR1 is GTSNPN, CDR2 SVGIG (reference sequence). For the CDR3, the DNA is TGTGCCTGGAGTGTACAAACGGGGGTCGAGCAGTACTTC. Its translation: CAWSVQTGVEQYF.

The V and J genes are TRBV28 and TRBJ2-3; D is unresolved. The ends were cut back, 1 base at V and 4 bases at J, with 18 bases in the middle. The CDR3 extends over 17 amino acids. Germline loops: CDR1 MDHEN, CDR2 SYDVKM. In DNA, the CDR3 is TGTGCCAGCAGTTTATCGCCCCTAAATGGGGAAGCAGATACGCAGTATTTT. This encodes CASSLSPLNGEADTQYF.

This clone was counted once. The V gene is TRBV7-9, the J gene TRBJ2-7, with TRBD2 as a possible D gene (6 bases). The CDR3 has 16 amino acids. The V end lost 5 bases, the J end lost 2 bases, and 19 bases lay between the germline ends. Germline V lookup: CDR1 SEHNR, CDR2 FQNEAQ (reference sequence). CDR3 coding DNA: TGTGCCAGCAGCATGGGGGGAGGCAGCATGACCTACGAGCAGTACTTC. It specifies CASSMGGGSMTYEQYF.

This clone was counted only a few times. Other DNA variants within this sample encode the same CDR3. The chain links TRBV28 to TRBJ1-2, with no clear D. Germline V gene lookup returns CDR1 MDHEN and CDR2 SYDVKM. The CDR3 has 12 amino acids. V dropped 2 bases and J dropped 6 bases, with 7 bases sitting between them. The CDR3 loop reads CASSLRGDGYTF. CDR3 sequence (DNA): TGTGCCAGCAGTTTAAGAGGCGATGGCTACACCTTC.

The genes are TRBV6-5 and TRBJ1-1, with D perhaps matching TRBD1 (6 bases). Germline loops: CDR1 MNHEY, CDR2 SVGAGI. The CDR3 is made up of 14 amino acids. V was trimmed by 2 bases and J by 5 bases, leaving 12 bases between them. The CDR3 nucleotides are TGTGCCAGCAGTTACACCAGGGGTGGAACTGAAGCTTTCTTT. Residues: CASSYTRGGTEAFF.